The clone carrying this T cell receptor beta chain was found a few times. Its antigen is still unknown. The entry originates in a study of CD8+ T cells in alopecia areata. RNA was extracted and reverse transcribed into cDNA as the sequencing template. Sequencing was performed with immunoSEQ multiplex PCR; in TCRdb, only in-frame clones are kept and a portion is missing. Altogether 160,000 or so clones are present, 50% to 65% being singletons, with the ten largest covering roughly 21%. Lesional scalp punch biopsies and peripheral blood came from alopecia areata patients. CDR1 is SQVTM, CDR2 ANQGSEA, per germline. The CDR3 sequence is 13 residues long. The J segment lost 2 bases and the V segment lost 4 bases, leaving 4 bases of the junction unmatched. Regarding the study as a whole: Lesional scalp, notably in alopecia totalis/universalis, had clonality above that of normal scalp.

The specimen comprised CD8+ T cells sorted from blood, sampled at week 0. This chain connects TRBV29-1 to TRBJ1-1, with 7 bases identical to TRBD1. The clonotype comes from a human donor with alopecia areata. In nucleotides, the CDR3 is TGCAGCGTTGCGGGACAGAGCAACACTGAAGCTTTCTTT. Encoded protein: CSVAGQSNTEAFF.